The 32 T cell receptor beta chains below were found in one sample sequenced in a study of regulatory T cells in long-lasting Graves disease. Documented time point: persistent/refractory GD, antithyroid drugs over 5 years with positive TRAb. PBMC-derived RNA was used for the TCR library. Arm-PCR of CDR3 regions with iRepertoire HTBI primers generated TCR beta libraries. In TCRdb, the multiplex PCR reads were re-called with MiXCR into one record per CDR3 protein. Of about 660,000 distinct CDR3 sequences listed, roughly 30% were seen once; the top ten hold around 42%. The sample in question was peripheral blood mononuclear cells (PBMCs), obtained when the disease was refractory, from a patient treated with antithyroid drugs. The receptors originated from a female donor with Graves disease.

V and J are TRBV2 and TRBJ2-6; D uncertain. CDR1 and CDR2 (germline): SNHLY, FYNNEI. The length of the CDR3 is 15 residues. V shed 1 base and J shed 0 bases, with 4 bases lying between them. DNA for the CDR3: TGTGCCAGCAGTGAAGGTAACTCTGGGGCCAACGTCCTGACTTTC. Translated, it gives CASSEGNSGANVLTF.

This sequence joins TRBV7-9 and TRBJ2-5; possibly TRBD2 for D (6 bases). Between the trimmed V and J ends, which lost 2 bases and 5 bases, there was a span of 21 bases. There are 17 residues in the CDR3. Per the germline V gene, CDR1 is SEHNR and CDR2 is FQNEAQ (reference sequence). CDR3 sequence reads: CASSLSFSGSPGETQYF. The CDR3 nucleotides are TGTGCCAGCAGCTTAAGTTTTAGCGGCAGCCCCGGCGAGACCCAGTACTTC.

This clonotype was found a few times. V gene TRBV20-1 combines with J gene TRBJ2-7, with 13 bases matching TRBD2. The J segment lost 6 bases and the V segment lost 4 bases, leaving 12 bases of the junction unmatched. The CDR3 covers 16 residues. CDR1 and CDR2 from the germline V gene are DFQATT and SNEGSKA (reference sequence). CDR3 sequence (DNA): TGCAGTGCTAATGCACTAGCGGGAGGGGGATTTCGCGAGCAGTACTTC. It specifies CSANALAGGGFREQYF.

This clonotype was counted once. In nucleotides, the CDR3 is TGCAGTGCTAGACGCTACCCCACGGGACAGACCTCTGGAAACACCATATATTTT. It is translated as CSARRYPTGQTSGNTIYF. The genes are TRBV20-1 and TRBJ1-3; 7 bases match TRBD1. With V trimmed by 2 bases and J by 0 bases, 13 bases remained unmatched. The CDR3 totals 18 residues. CDR1 is DFQATT, CDR2 SNEGSKA, per germline (reference sequence).

The rearrangement uses TRBV6-1 and TRBJ1-1; maybe TRBD1 (5 bases). Germline V lookup: CDR1 MNHNS, CDR2 SASEGT. V lost 7 bases, J lost 5 bases, and 17 bases lay in between. The CDR3 consists of 14 residues. CDR3 nucleotide sequence: TGTGCCAGCAAAAGGGGAGGGGAGAGTACTGAAGCTTTCTTT. It is translated as CASKRGGESTEAFF.

The chain is built from TRBV6-5 and TRBJ2-2; 11 bases match TRBD2. Trimming removed 4 bases from V and 5 bases from J; junction bases left unmatched: 6. Germline V CDR1 and CDR2: MNHEY, SVGAGI. This CDR3 is 16 amino acids long. The CDR3 DNA follows: TGTGCCAGCAGTTTACTAGCGGGAGTCGTTACCGGGGAGCTGTTTTTT. This encodes CASSLLAGVVTGELFF.

The V gene is TRBV2, the J gene TRBJ2-1, with D perhaps matching TRBD2 (6 bases). Germline values: CDR1 SNHLY, CDR2 FYNNEI. This CDR3 is 13 amino acids long. Trimming took off 6 bases at V and 3 bases at J, with 9 bases between the two ends. CDR3 bases: TGTGCCAGCAGGCGGGGCGGCTACAATGAGCAGTTCTTC. The encoded protein is CASRRGGYNEQFF.

The chain employs TRBV7-9 and TRBJ1-2; 10 bases fit TRBD1. V was pared by 4 bases and J by 3 bases, with 11 bases of the junction left unmatched. This CDR3 has 17 residues. Germline V gives CDR1 SEHNR, CDR2 FQNEAQ (reference sequence). The CDR3 spells CASSSPGQGPEDYGYTF. For the CDR3, the DNA is TGTGCCAGCAGCTCTCCGGGACAGGGGCCGGAGGACTATGGCTACACCTTC.

The gene calls are TRBV20-1 and TRBJ1-6; no firm D call. V lost 3 bases, J lost 3 bases, and 6 bases lay in between. Germline CDR1 reads DFQATT; CDR2 reads SNEGSKA (reference sequence). The CDR3 has 13 residues. This CDR3 is CSASYSYNSPLHF. The CDR3 nucleotides are TGCAGTGCTAGCTACAGCTATAATTCACCCCTCCACTTT.

In this sample, this clonotype turned up many times. In DNA, the CDR3 is TGTGCCAGCAGTTCTCAGACAGGGGCCTCAACTAATGAAAAACTGTTTTTT. As protein: CASSSQTGASTNEKLFF. The chain uses TRBV12-3 or TRBV12-4 and TRBJ1-4, with 8 bases fitting TRBD1. The CDR3 covers 17 residues. V was clipped by 4 bases and J by 0 bases; unmatched bases: 7.

This clonotype was seen once. The chain links TRBV19 to TRBJ2-7, with D possibly matching TRBD2 (6 bases). The CDR3 runs to 15 residues. Germline assignment: CDR1 LNHDA and CDR2 SQIVND (reference sequence). The germline V and J ends were trimmed by 4 bases and 3 bases, with 16 bases remaining between them. CDR3 DNA sequence: TGTGCCAGTAGTACCACGGGACGGGGGATCTACGAGCAGTACTTC. Translation: CASSTTGRGIYEQYF.

The genes are TRBV6-2 or TRBV6-3 and TRBJ1-2; 11 bases agree with TRBD1. Germline V lookup: CDR1 MNHEY, CDR2 SVGEGT. The CDR3 has 16 residues. Trimming at V came to 5 bases and at J to 4 bases, leaving 9 bases not matched to a gene. CDR3 protein: CASSDTVGQGAYGYTF. CDR3 DNA sequence: TGTGCCAGCAGTGATACCGTAGGACAGGGGGCCTATGGCTACACCTTC.

This clonotype has a count of ten or more. The gene calls are TRBV6-1 and TRBJ1-2; TRBD1 might be the D (6 bases). The CDR3 loop spans 16 amino acids. Trimming took off 4 bases at V and 2 bases at J, with 17 bases between the two ends. Germline loops: CDR1 MNHNS, CDR2 SASEGT. CDR3 residues: CASSVRDTGFNYGYTF. The CDR3 bases are TGTGCCAGCAGTGTCCGGGACACCGGATTCAACTATGGCTACACCTTC.

A few counts support this clonotype. The chain couples TRBV9 to TRBJ2-5, with D tentatively TRBD1 (6 bases). Germline CDR1 SGDLS, CDR2 YYNGEE. CDR3 size: 13 residues. Trimming removed 0 bases at V and 4 bases at J, with 7 bases between. The CDR3 DNA reads TGTGCCAGCAGCGTAGCAGGGGCAGAGACCCAGTACTTC. Protein product: CASSVAGAETQYF.

The chain is built from TRBV5-4 and TRBJ2-7; TRBD1 agrees at 7 bases. Germline CDR1 reads SGHNT; CDR2 reads YYREEE (reference sequence). This CDR3 comprises 16 residues. After removal of 4 bases from V and 1 base from J, the junction contained 11 bases not matched to a gene. The CDR3 nucleotides are TGTGCCAGCAGCCCTAACAGGGGCCGCTCGTCCTACGAGCAGTACTTC. It is translated as CASSPNRGRSSYEQYF.

This clonotype was observed a few times. The rearrangement joins TRBV28 to TRBJ2-7, with TRBD2 as a possible D gene (5 bases). In germline, CDR1 is MDHEN, CDR2 SYDVKM. Trimming took off 4 bases at V and 2 bases at J, with 21 bases between the two ends. The CDR3 extends over 17 amino acids. CDR3: CASSYSVERVVPYEQYF. The CDR3 coding sequence is TGTGCCAGCAGTTATTCGGTCGAGAGGGTAGTACCCTACGAGCAGTACTTC.

In nucleotides, the CDR3 is TGTGCCAGCAAACCTGGTCAGAATAATGAAAAACTGTTTTTT. Its protein product is CASKPGQNNEKLFF. The chain joins TRBV7-6 to TRBJ1-4; D is ambiguous. In germline, CDR1 is SGHVS, CDR2 FNYEAQ. V lost 7 bases and J 4 bases, leaving 13 bases between the germline ends. The CDR3 length is 14 residues.

This clonotype has only a few counts. This chain uses TRBV20-1 with TRBJ1-5, with TRBD1 as a possible D gene (6 bases). V lost 6 bases and J 4 bases, leaving 10 bases between the germline ends. Germline CDR1 reads DFQATT; CDR2 reads SNEGSKA (reference sequence). The CDR3 contains 12 residues. The CDR3 DNA follows: TGCAGTGCACCGGACAGTAATCAGCCCCAGCATTTT. As protein: CSAPDSNQPQHF.

There are a few counts of this clonotype. The J gene is TRBJ1-2, the V gene TRBV30; possible D gene TRBD1, 6 bases. Germline V lookup: CDR1 GTSNPN, CDR2 SVGIG (reference sequence). The germline V and J ends were trimmed by 2 bases and 1 base, with 14 bases remaining between them. The CDR3 extends over 15 amino acids. The CDR3 spells CAWSLGRGGNYGYTF. CDR3 nucleotides: TGTGCCTGGAGTCTGGGCAGGGGAGGTAACTATGGCTACACCTTC.

This clonotype was seen a handful of times. The J gene is TRBJ1-5, the V gene TRBV24-1; D not certain. The CDR3 extends over 15 amino acids. Between the trimmed V and J ends, which lost 3 bases and 6 bases, there was a span of 14 bases. Germline assignment: CDR1 KGHDR and CDR2 SFDVKD. The CDR3, as DNA: TGTGCCACCAGTGATCCCCTAGGGTTCAGTCAGCCCCAGCATTTT. This translates into CATSDPLGFSQPQHF.

The V gene is TRBV20-1, the J gene TRBJ1-1; the D gene is possibly TRBD1 (5 bases). Germline lookup yields CDR1 DFQATT and CDR2 SNEGSKA (reference sequence). Trimming stripped 0 bases from V and 3 bases from J, with 14 bases between. This CDR3 spans 15 amino acids. CDR3 region: CSARDVRGRDTEAFF. The DNA for the CDR3 is TGCAGTGCTAGAGATGTTAGGGGTCGGGACACTGAAGCTTTCTTT.

This clonotype came up once. A much larger clone is a single base away; this may be a read error. The V call is TRBV6-5, the J call TRBJ2-2, with TRBD2 as a possible D gene (6 bases). CDR3 size: 13 residues. Germline lookup yields CDR1 MNHEY and CDR2 SVGAGI. CDR3 in amino acids: CASSSSPTGGLFF. In DNA, the CDR3 is TGTGCCAGCAGTTCTAGTCCTACCGGGGGGCTGTTTTTT.

The chain carries TRBV27 and TRBJ1-2; D might be TRBD1 (5 bases). The CDR3 extends over 16 amino acids. V was shortened by 4 bases and J by 8 bases, with 23 bases between the two germline ends. Per the germline V gene, CDR1 is MNHEY and CDR2 is SMNVEV (reference sequence). CDR3: CASSSNPGRGSRGYTF. The CDR3 DNA sequence: TGTGCCAGCAGTTCCAATCCGGGACGGGGATCTCGGGGCTACACCTTC.

This clonotype was counted at least ten times. The genes are TRBV11-2 and TRBJ1-1, with D unclear. Germline CDR1 SGHAT, CDR2 FQNNGV. CDR3 length equals 13 residues. The V end was cut by 8 bases, the J end by 0 bases, with 10 bases between. CDR3 in amino acids: CASRTVVNTEAFF. DNA of the CDR3: TGTGCCAGCCGGACCGTAGTGAACACTGAAGCTTTCTTT. Complete variable domain (other parts from reference TRBV11-2 and TRBJ1-1): EAGVAQSPRYKIIEKRQSVAFWCNPISGHATLYWYQQILGQGPKLLIQFQNNGVVDDSQLPKDRFSAERLKGVDSTLKIQPAKLEDSAVYLCASRTVVNTEAFFGQGTRLTVV.

J is TRBJ2-1 and V is TRBV6-1; tentatively, D is TRBD2 (5 bases). There are 11 residues in the CDR3. Trimming shortened V by 7 bases and J by 6 bases, and 7 bases separated the two germline ends. CDR1 and CDR2 from the germline V gene are MNHNS and SASEGT. CDR3 sequence reads: CASNRGNEQFF. The CDR3 DNA sequence: TGTGCCAGCAACCGGGGCAATGAGCAGTTCTTC.

This clonotype has ten or more counts. The chain links TRBV2 to TRBJ2-7, with D perhaps assigned TRBD1 or TRBD2 (5 bases each). The CDR3 has 14 residues. Looked up from germline, CDR1 is SNHLY and CDR2 is FYNNEI. V was cut by 2 bases and J by 4 bases, with 12 bases left in between. The CDR3 region has the DNA TGTGCCAGCAGTGAACAGTGGGGGAATTACGAGCAGTACTTC. This encodes CASSEQWGNYEQYF.

This chain uses TRBV28 with TRBJ2-7; 7 bases fit TRBD1. CDR3 length: 14 residues. V lost 7 bases, J lost 3 bases, and 9 bases stayed unmatched. Germline V gene data show CDR1 as MDHEN and CDR2 as SYDVKM. The CDR3 DNA is TGTGCCAGCACCATCTTCGGGACAGACTACGAGCAGTACTTC. It codes for CASTIFGTDYEQYF.

This clonotype has a count of ten or more. V is TRBV6-1 and J is TRBJ1-5; TRBD1 matches 7 bases. The germline gives CDR1 MNHNS, CDR2 SASEGT. With V trimmed by 7 bases and J by 0 bases, 12 bases remained unmatched. This CDR3 is 17 amino acids long. CDR3 sequence (DNA): TGTGCCAGCACCGAACGCCGGACAGGAGTTAGCAATCAGCCCCAGCATTTT. Translating it yields CASTERRTGVSNQPQHF.

In its sample, this clonotype was seen once. The CDR3 reads CAISQAVPGGEQYF. DNA of the CDR3: TGTGCCATCAGTCAAGCGGTCCCGGGGGGGGAGCAGTACTTC. The chain links TRBV10-3 to TRBJ2-7; 8 bases align to TRBD2. Germline V gene lookup returns CDR1 ENHRY and CDR2 SYGVKD. The CDR3 has 14 amino acids. Trimming at V came to 5 bases and at J to 7 bases, leaving 10 bases not matched to a gene.

This clonotype has a handful of counts. V gene TRBV6-7 combines with J gene TRBJ1-1; D ambiguous. TRBV6-7 belongs to the ORF category, with a function that is uncertain. CDR3 length equals 9 residues. Trimming stripped 5 bases from V and 10 bases from J, with 5 bases between. The CDR3 DNA reads as TGTGCCAGCAGTCCCGTAGCTTTCTTT. Translating gives CASSPVAFF.

V gene TRBV6-1 combines with J gene TRBJ1-5; D not resolved. The CDR3 is 13 amino acids. In germline, CDR1 is MNHNS, CDR2 SASEGT. Trimming removed 7 bases from V and 6 bases from J, with 13 bases in between. The CDR3 spells CASTRSHGQPQHF. The CDR3 DNA follows: TGTGCCAGCACCCGGTCGCATGGTCAGCCCCAGCATTTT.

The V gene is TRBV28, the J gene TRBJ2-7; D assignment may be TRBD1 or TRBD2 (7 bases each). The CDR3 is 14 amino acids. Trimming pared 6 bases from V and 6 bases from J, leaving 18 bases between. Germline lookup yields CDR1 MDHEN and CDR2 SYDVKM. CDR3 in amino acids: CASREQGGSSEQYF. In DNA, the CDR3 is TGTGCCAGCAGAGAGCAGGGGGGGTCCAGCGAGCAGTACTTC.